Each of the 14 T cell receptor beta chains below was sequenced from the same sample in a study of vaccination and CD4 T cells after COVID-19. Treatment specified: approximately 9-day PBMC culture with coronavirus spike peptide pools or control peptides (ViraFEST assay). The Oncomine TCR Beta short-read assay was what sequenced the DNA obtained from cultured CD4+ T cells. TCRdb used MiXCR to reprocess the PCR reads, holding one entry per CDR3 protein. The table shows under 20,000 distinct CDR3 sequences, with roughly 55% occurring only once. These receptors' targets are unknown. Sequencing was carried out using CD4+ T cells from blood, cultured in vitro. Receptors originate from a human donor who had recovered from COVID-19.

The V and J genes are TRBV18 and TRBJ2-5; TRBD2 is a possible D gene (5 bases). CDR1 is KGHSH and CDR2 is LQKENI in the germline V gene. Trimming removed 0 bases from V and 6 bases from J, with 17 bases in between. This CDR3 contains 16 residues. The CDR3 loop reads CASSPPMDSRTKTQYF. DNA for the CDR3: TGTGCCAGCTCACCACCCATGGACTCTCGTACGAAGACCCAGTACTTC.

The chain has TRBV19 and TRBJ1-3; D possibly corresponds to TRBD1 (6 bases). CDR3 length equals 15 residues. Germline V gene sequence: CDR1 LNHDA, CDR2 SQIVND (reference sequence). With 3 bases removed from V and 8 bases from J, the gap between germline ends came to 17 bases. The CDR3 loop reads CASSIGQTLLDTIYF. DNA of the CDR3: TGTGCCAGTAGTATCGGACAGACACTTTTGGACACCATATATTTT.

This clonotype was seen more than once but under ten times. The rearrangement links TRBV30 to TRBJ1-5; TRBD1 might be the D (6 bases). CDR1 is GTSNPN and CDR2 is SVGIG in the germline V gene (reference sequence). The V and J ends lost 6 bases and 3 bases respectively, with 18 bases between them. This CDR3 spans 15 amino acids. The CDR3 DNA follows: TGTGCCTGCGAACCTAGGGGGTCAAACAATCAGCCCCAGCATTTT. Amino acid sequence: CACEPRGSNNQPQHF. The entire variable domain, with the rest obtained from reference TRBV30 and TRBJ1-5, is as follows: SQTIHQWPATLVQPVGSPLSLECTVEGTSNPNLYWYRQAAGRGLQLLFYSVGIGQISSEVPQNLSASRPQDRQFILSSKKLLLSDSGFYLCACEPRGSNNQPQHFGDGTRLSIL.

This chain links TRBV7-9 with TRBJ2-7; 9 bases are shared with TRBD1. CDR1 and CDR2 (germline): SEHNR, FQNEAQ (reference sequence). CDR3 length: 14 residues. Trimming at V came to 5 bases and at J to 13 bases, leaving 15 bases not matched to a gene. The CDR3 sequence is CASSPFGANRGQYF. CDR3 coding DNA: TGTGCCAGCAGCCCTTTCGGGGCTAACAGGGGGCAATACTTC.

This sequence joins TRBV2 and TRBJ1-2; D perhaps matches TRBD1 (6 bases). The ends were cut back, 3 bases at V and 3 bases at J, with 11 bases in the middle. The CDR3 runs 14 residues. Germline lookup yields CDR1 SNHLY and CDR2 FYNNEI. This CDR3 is CASSERGRDYGYTF. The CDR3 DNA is TGTGCCAGCAGTGAGCGGGGGCGGGACTATGGCTACACCTTC.

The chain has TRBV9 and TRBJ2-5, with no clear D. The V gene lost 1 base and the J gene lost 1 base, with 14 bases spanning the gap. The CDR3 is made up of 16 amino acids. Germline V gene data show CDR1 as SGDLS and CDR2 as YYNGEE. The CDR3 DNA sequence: TGTGCCAGCAGCGTACTCGGTTTTACAACCCAAGAGACCCAGTACTTC. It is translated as CASSVLGFTTQETQYF.

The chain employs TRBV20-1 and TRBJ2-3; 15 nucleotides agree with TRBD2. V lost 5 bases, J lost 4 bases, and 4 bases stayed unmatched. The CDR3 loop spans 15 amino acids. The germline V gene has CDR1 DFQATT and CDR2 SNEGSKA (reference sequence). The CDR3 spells CSASRTSGRADTQYF. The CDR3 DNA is TGCAGTGCTTCCCGGACTAGCGGGAGGGCAGATACGCAGTATTTT.

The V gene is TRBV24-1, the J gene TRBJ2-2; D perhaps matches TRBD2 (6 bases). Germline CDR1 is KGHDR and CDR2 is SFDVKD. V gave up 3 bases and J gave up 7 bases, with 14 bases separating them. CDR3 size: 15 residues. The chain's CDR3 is CATSDVGGGSGELFF. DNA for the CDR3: TGTGCCACCAGTGATGTCGGGGGAGGAAGCGGGGAGCTGTTTTTT.

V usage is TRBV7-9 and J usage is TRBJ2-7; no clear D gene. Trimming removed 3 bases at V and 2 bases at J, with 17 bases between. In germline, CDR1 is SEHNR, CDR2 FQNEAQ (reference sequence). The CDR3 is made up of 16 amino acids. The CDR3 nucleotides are TGTGCCAGCAGCTTGGGTTCCAGCATGATAACCTACGAGCAGTACTTC. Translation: CASSLGSSMITYEQYF. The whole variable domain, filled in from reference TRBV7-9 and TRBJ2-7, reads DTGVSQNPRHKITKRGQNVTFRCDPISEHNRLYWYRQTLGQGPEFLTYFQNEAQLEKSRLLSDRFSAERPKGSFSTLEIQRTEQGDSAMYLCASSLGSSMITYEQYFGPGTRLTVT.

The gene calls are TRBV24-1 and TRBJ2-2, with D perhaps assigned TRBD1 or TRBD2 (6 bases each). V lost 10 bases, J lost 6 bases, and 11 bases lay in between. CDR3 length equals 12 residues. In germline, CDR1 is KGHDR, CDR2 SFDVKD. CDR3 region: CATGGSAGELFF. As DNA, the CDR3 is TGTGCCACGGGGGGCTCCGCCGGGGAGCTGTTTTTT.

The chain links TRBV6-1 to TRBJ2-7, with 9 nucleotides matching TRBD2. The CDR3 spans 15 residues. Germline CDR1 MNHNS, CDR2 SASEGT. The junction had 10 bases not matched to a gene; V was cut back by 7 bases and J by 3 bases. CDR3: CASTQIGTSSYEQYF. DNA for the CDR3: TGTGCCAGCACTCAAATCGGGACTAGCAGCTACGAGCAGTACTTC.

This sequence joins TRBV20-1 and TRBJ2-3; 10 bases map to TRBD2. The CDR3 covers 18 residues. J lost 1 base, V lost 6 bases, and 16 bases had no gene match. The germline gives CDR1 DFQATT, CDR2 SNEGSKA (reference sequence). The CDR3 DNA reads TGCAGTGCAATCCACAGGAGCGGGAGGGCCTTGGGCACAGATACGCAGTATTTT. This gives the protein CSAIHRSGRALGTDTQYF.

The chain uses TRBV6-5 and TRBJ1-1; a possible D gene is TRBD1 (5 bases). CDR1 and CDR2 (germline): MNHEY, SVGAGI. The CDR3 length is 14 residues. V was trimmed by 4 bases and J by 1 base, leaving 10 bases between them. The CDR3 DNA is TGTGCCAGCAGTTCTTTTACAGGGAACACTGAAGCTTTCTTT. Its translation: CASSSFTGNTEAFF.

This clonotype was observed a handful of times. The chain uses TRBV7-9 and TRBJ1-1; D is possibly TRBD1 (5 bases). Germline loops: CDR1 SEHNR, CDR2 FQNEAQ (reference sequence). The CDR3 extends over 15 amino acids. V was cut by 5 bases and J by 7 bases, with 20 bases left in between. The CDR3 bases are TGTGCCAGCAGCCCCAACCGAGACAGAGTCTTTGAAGCTTTCTTT. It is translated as CASSPNRDRVFEAFF.